This T cell receptor beta chain was sequenced in a study of CD8+ T cells in alopecia areata. Following RNA extraction, reverse transcription yielded cDNA that acted as the sequencing template. Profiling relied on immunoSEQ multiplex PCR, and the TCRdb table lists in-frame clones only, not all of them. The data show about 190,000 clones, 60% to 70% seen once. Indicated treatment: oral pan-JAK inhibitor, 5-10 mg twice daily. General study results and limits: Clonality in lesional scalp, especially alopecia totalis/universalis, exceeded that of normal scalp.

This clone showed up just a few times. The antigen remains undetermined. J lost 5 bases, V lost 6 bases, and 6 bases had no gene match. Germline V gene sequence: CDR1 MNHNS, CDR2 SASEGT. The CDR3 runs 14 residues. Sequenced material: CD4+ T cells sorted from blood, taken at week 4, from a patient treated with tofacitinib. This clonotype originated in a human donor with alopecia areata. The genes are TRBV6-1 and TRBJ1-1; TRBD1 matches at 10 bases. CDR3 region: CASSLGTGVTEAFF. The DNA for the CDR3 is TGTGCCAGCAGCCTCGGGACAGGGGTTACTGAAGCTTTCTTT.